Listed below are T cell receptor beta chains from one sample, sequenced in a study of human T cells and chemical hapten exposure. TCRdb re-analysed the RACE reads in MiXCR, keeping a single row per CDR3 protein. The table shows approximately 73,000 distinct CDR3 sequences, with about a tenth occurring only once. The sample was whole blood, taken in connection with sensitization to the hapten diphenylcyclopropenone (DPC). These receptors were taken from a woman aged 50 to 60 with alopecia areata. Some clones in this sample may be carry-over from other donors' samples. Each CDR3 is given with its conserved first and last residue. Fields, in order: V gene, clone size, J gene, D gene, CDR3 protein, CDR3 DNA. D genes are given only for firm matches. Expanded clones are given a class, and other clones once, few, many or no size at all.

TRBV4-1	many	TRBJ1-2	.	CASSQDERGYGYTF	TGCGCCAGCAGCCAAGACGAGAGGGGGTATGGCTACACCTTC
TRBV5-4	.	TRBJ2-7	TRBD2	CVSTPGLGLYEQYF	TGTGTCAGCACCCCGGGACTAGGCCTCTACGAGCAGTACTTC
TRBV11-2	.	TRBJ1-4	.	CASSLKTATTNEKLFF	TGTGCCAGCAGCTTAAAGACGGCGACAACTAATGAAAAACTGTTTTTT
TRBV9	.	TRBJ2-1	TRBD2	CASSVGGRVENEQFF	TGTGCCAGCAGCGTTGGCGGGAGAGTAGAAAATGAGCAGTTCTTC
TRBV20-1	.	TRBJ2-3	.	CSAREKVGVSTDTQYF	TGCAGTGCTAGAGAGAAGGTCGGGGTTAGCACAGATACGCAGTATTTT
TRBV18	.	TRBJ1-1	TRBD1	CASSPPGQGRTEAFF	TGTGCCAGCTCACCTCCGGGACAGGGAAGGACTGAAGCTTTCTTT
TRBV29-1	many	TRBJ2-3	TRBD1	CSGGQTSTDTQYF	TGCAGCGGGGGACAGACTAGCACAGATACGCAGTATTTT
TRBV3-1	few	TRBJ2-2	TRBD2	CASSPLTSVGELFF	TGTGCCAGCAGCCCTCTAACTAGCGTCGGGGAGCTGTTTTTT
TRBV20-1	few	TRBJ2-7	.	CSARDSGRTYEQYF	TGCAGTGCTAGAGATAGCGGCCGAACCTACGAGCAGTACTTC
TRBV5-5	few	TRBJ2-7	.	CASSPHGQSSYEQYF	TGTGCCAGCAGCCCCCACGGCCAGAGCTCCTACGAGCAGTACTTC
TRBV5-8	few	TRBJ1-1	.	CASTLRGLTMNTEAFF	TGTGCCAGCACCCTTCGGGGACTGACAATGAACACTGAAGCTTTCTTT
TRBV12-3/TRBV12-4	many	TRBJ2-7	.	CASSLASDPSYEQYF	TGTGCCAGCAGTTTGGCGTCTGATCCTTCCTACGAGCAGTACTTC
TRBV7-8	few	TRBJ2-3	.	CASSLQGLDTDTQYF	TGTGCCAGCAGCCTTCAGGGGTTGGACACAGATACGCAGTATTTT
TRBV12-3/TRBV12-4	many	TRBJ2-1	TRBD1	CASSPWTGGLVYNEQFF	TGTGCCAGCAGTCCTTGGACAGGGGGACTGGTATACAATGAGCAGTTCTTC
TRBV5-1	.	TRBJ1-3	.	CASSLERTASGNTIYF	TGTGCCAGCAGCTTGGAAAGGACAGCGTCTGGAAACACCATATATTTT
TRBV7-9	few	TRBJ1-6	.	CASSQTASSYNSPLHF	TGTGCCAGCAGCCAGACAGCGAGCTCCTATAATTCACCCCTCCACTTT
TRBV11-3	few	TRBJ2-1	TRBD2	CASTRLAGSNEQFF	TGTGCCAGCACCAGACTAGCGGGAAGCAATGAGCAGTTCTTC
TRBV12-3/TRBV12-4	.	TRBJ1-3	.	CASSPQSTIYF	TGTGCCAGCAGTCCCCAGAGCACCATATATTTT
TRBV28	.	TRBJ2-2	.	CASSIRPGRTNTGELFF	TGTGCCAGCAGCATCCGACCGGGACGGACGAACACCGGGGAGCTGTTTTTT
TRBV7-9	few	TRBJ2-4	TRBD1	CASSFPTGGIENIQYF	TGTGCCAGCAGCTTCCCGACAGGGGGCATCGAAAACATTCAGTACTTC
TRBV6-2/TRBV6-3	.	TRBJ2-7	TRBD2	CATALVLAGRNSYEQYF	TGTGCCACCGCTTTGGTCCTAGCGGGACGGAACTCCTACGAGCAGTACTTC
TRBV2	few	TRBJ2-6	TRBD1	CASAGGSGANVLTF	TGTGCCAGCGCAGGGGGCTCTGGGGCCAACGTCCTGACTTTC
TRBV24-1	.	TRBJ2-1	TRBD2	CATSTLAGGSYNEQFF	TGTGCCACCAGTACTCTAGCGGGAGGGTCTTACAATGAGCAGTTCTTC
TRBV23-1	.	TRBJ2-4	TRBD2	CASRPGTSGRSIQYF	TGCGCCAGCAGACCCGGGACTAGCGGGAGGAGCATTCAGTACTTC
TRBV11-3	.	TRBJ2-3	TRBD2	CASSWKREGRYTQYF	TGTGCCAGCAGCTGGAAGCGGGAGGGCCGTTATACGCAGTATTTT
TRBV6-2/TRBV6-3	few	TRBJ2-3	TRBD2	CASGLAGGPADTQYF	TGTGCCAGCGGGCTAGCGGGAGGGCCTGCGGATACGCAGTATTTT
TRBV2	.	TRBJ1-1	.	CASSEKIGAFF	TGTGCCAGCAGTGAGAAGATAGGAGCTTTCTTT
TRBV6-5	few	TRBJ2-2	TRBD2	CASSYLTSGRPGELFF	TGTGCCAGCAGTTACCTGACTAGCGGGAGACCCGGGGAGCTGTTTTTT
TRBV6-2/TRBV6-3	many	TRBJ1-6	.	CASSYSGPASPLHF	TGTGCCAGCAGTTACTCCGGCCCCGCTTCACCCCTCCACTTT
TRBV12-3/TRBV12-4	.	TRBJ2-4	.	CASSGGGPKNIQYF	TGTGCCAGCAGTGGGGGGGGCCCCAAAAACATTCAGTACTTC
TRBV11-1	many	TRBJ2-1	TRBD2	CASRKREGPGYEQFF	TGTGCCAGCAGAAAGCGGGAGGGTCCGGGATACGAGCAGTTCTTC
TRBV11-2	many	TRBJ1-1	.	CASSLDRQAFF	TGTGCCAGCAGCTTAGACAGACAAGCTTTCTTT
TRBV7-9	.	TRBJ2-5	.	CASSLGGIGTQYF	TGTGCCAGCAGCTTAGGGGGTATCGGGACCCAGTACTTC
TRBV6-5	.	TRBJ2-4	.	CASSSLGVAKNIQYF	TGTGCCAGCAGTTCGCTCGGGGTAGCCAAAAACATTCAGTACTTC
TRBV6-6	.	TRBJ1-5	.	CASRQGTSNQPQHF	TGTGCCAGCAGACAGGGTACCAGCAATCAGCCCCAGCATTTT
TRBV29-1	many	TRBJ1-3	.	CSVGLGLGAGNTIYF	TGCAGCGTTGGCTTGGGGTTAGGGGCTGGAAACACCATATATTTT
TRBV6-1	.	TRBJ1-6	.	CASKEGGNSPLHF	TGTGCCAGCAAGGAGGGGGGGAATTCACCCCTCCACTTT
TRBV20-1	.	TRBJ2-3	TRBD2	CSARLAGITDTQYF	TGCAGTGCCCGACTAGCGGGAATAACAGATACGCAGTATTTT
TRBV18	few	TRBJ1-1	TRBD1	CASSEGAGLNTEAFF	TGTGCCAGCTCAGAGGGGGCCGGGTTGAACACTGAAGCTTTCTTT
TRBV11-2	few	TRBJ2-5	TRBD2	CASTDMGRVMETQYF	TGTGCCAGCACCGATATGGGGAGGGTTATGGAGACCCAGTACTTC
TRBV5-1	few	TRBJ2-2	TRBD1	CAAVQANQGAGGRTGELFF	TGCGCCGCAGTGCAGGCAAACCAGGGGGCAGGCGGTCGTACCGGGGAGCTGTTTTTT
TRBV12-3/TRBV12-4	.	TRBJ2-7	TRBD2	CASSLKTSGMDEQYF	TGTGCCAGCAGTTTAAAGACTAGCGGGATGGACGAGCAGTACTTC
TRBV11-2	few	TRBJ2-5	TRBD2	CASSLLPGTSGKETQYF	TGTGCCAGCAGCTTACTGCCCGGGACTAGCGGGAAAGAGACCCAGTACTTC
TRBV7-2	many	TRBJ2-4	.	CASSPKMGTQNIQYF	TGTGCCAGCAGCCCCAAAATGGGGACTCAAAACATTCAGTACTTC
TRBV30	many	TRBJ2-7	.	CAWARPYYEQYF	TGTGCCTGGGCCCGGCCCTACTACGAGCAGTACTTC
TRBV20-1	.	TRBJ2-3	TRBD2	CSARDWRSGRAEDTQYF	TGCAGTGCTAGAGATTGGCGCAGCGGGAGGGCCGAAGATACGCAGTATTTT
TRBV5-6	few	TRBJ1-5	.	CASSLDNQPQHF	TGTGCCAGCAGCTTGGACAATCAGCCCCAGCATTTT
TRBV6-2/TRBV6-3	few	TRBJ2-7	.	CASSSPGRAAYEQYF	TGTGCCAGCAGTTCCCCCGGGAGAGCCGCCTACGAGCAGTACTTC
TRBV30	.	TRBJ1-5	TRBD1	CAWTPGTANQHQHF	TGTGCCTGGACTCCCGGGACAGCTAATCAGCACCAGCATTTT
TRBV7-9	.	TRBJ1-2	.	CASRPTGLGYGYTF	TGTGCCAGCAGGCCTACAGGGTTAGGCTATGGCTACACCTTC
TRBV2	many	TRBJ2-5	.	CASSATRNTQYF	TGTGCCAGCAGTGCCACACGAAACACACAGTACTTC
TRBV29-1	.	TRBJ2-5	.	CSVEPQETQYF	TGCAGCGTTGAACCGCAAGAGACCCAGTACTTC
TRBV12-3/TRBV12-4	few	TRBJ2-1	TRBD2	CASSPPGLAGHEQFF	TGTGCCAGCAGTCCCCCGGGACTAGCGGGACATGAGCAGTTCTTC